This T cell receptor (beta chain) was identified during a study of blood T cells in healthy people across ages. This CDR3 contains 15 residues. Germline V lookup: CDR1 SSHAT, CDR2 FNYEAQ (reference sequence). The junction had 10 bases not matched to a gene; V was cut back by 5 bases and J by 6 bases. Primed by a sample-barcoded 5' primer and a J-beta primer mix, a second PCR proceeded for about 7 to 11 cycles. A tag from a template-switch adaptor with 12 random nucleotides marked each cDNA molecule. Using its own MiXCR run on the 5' RACE reads, TCRdb lists one record per CDR3 protein. This sample has some 370,000 distinct CDR3 sequences, with over 45% found just once. Extractions gave at least 6 micrograms of total RNA per sample.

The sample comprised blood. This receptor was taken from a man in his sixties in good health. The chain employs TRBV7-7 and TRBJ2-3; 8 nucleotides align to TRBD2. The CDR3 DNA follows: TGTGCCAGCAGCCGCAACCCGACTAGCGTGGATACGCAGTATTTT. Encoded protein: CASSRNPTSVDTQYF.